This T cell receptor (beta chain) was found in a study of tumor-infiltrating lymphocytes in oesophageal squamous cell carcinoma. Via MiXCR, TCRdb re-called the PCR reads, giving one row per CDR3 protein. Here the sample spans about 18,000 distinct CDR3 sequences, 40% to 45% being singletons. V shed 1 base and J shed 6 bases, with 19 bases lying between them. The germline CDR1 and CDR2 sequences are DFQATT and SNEGSKA (reference sequence). The CDR3 is made up of 16 amino acids. The source of this sequence is a female donor with esophageal squamous cell carcinoma. Specimen: blood. V usage is TRBV20-1 and J usage is TRBJ2-1, with D possibly TRBD2 on 6 matching bases. Here the CDR3 reads CSARAQAGPNFNEQFF. The CDR3 nucleotides are TGCAGTGCTAGAGCTCAGGCGGGACCCAACTTCAATGAGCAGTTCTTC.